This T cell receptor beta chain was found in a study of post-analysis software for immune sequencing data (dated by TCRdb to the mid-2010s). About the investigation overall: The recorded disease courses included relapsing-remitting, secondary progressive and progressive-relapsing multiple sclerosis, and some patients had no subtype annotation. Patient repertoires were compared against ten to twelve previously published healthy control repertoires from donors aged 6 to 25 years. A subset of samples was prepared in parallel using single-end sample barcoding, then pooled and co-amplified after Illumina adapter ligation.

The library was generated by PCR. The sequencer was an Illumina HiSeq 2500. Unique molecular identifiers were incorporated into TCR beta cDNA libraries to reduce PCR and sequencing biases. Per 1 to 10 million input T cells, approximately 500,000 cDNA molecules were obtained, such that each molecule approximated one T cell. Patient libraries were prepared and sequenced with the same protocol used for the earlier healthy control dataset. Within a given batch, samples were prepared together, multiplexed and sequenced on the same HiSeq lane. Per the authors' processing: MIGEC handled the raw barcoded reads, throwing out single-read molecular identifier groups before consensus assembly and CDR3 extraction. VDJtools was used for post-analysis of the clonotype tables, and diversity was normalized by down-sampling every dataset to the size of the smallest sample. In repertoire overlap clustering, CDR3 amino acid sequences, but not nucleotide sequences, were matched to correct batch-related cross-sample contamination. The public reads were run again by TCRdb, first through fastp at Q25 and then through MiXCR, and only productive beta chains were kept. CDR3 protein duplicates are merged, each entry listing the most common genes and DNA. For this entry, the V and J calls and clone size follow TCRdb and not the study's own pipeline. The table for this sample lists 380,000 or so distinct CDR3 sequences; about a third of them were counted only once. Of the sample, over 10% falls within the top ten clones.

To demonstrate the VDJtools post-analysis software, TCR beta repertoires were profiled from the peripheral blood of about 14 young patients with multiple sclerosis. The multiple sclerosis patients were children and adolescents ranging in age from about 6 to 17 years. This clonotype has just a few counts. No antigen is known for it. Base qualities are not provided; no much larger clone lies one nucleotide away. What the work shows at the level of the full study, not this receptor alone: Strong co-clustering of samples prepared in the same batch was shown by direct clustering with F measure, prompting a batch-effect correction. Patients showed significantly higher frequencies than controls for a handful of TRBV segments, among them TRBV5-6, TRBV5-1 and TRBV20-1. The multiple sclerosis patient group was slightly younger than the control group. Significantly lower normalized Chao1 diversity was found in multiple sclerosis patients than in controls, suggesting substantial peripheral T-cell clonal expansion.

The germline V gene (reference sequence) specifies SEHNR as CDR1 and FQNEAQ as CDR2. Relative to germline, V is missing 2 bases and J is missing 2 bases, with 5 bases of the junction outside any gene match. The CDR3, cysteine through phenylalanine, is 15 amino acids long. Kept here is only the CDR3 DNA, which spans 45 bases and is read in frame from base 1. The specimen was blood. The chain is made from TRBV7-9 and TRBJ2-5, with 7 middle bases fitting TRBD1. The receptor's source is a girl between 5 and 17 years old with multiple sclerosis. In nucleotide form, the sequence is TGTGCCAGCAGCTTAAGGGGCAGGGGGCAAGAGACCCAGTACTTC. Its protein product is CASSLRGRGQETQYF.